The present TCR beta chain was sequenced within a study of human T cells and chemical hapten exposure. Germline V CDR1 and CDR2: MNHEY, SMNVEV (reference sequence). V shed 6 bases and J shed 5 bases, with 16 bases lying between them. This CDR3 region has 14 residues. In TCRdb, the RACE reads were re-called with MiXCR into one record per CDR3 protein. This table holds more than 250,000 distinct CDR3 sequences, 7.5% to 9% found once. Time point: pre-sensitization, week 0. Sample treatment: therapeutic diphenylcyclopropenone sensitization with weekly scalp DPC. In its sample, this clonotype was seen a few times.

This sample comprised whole blood, obtained in connection with sensitization to the hapten diphenylcyclopropenone (DPC). The TCR comes from a woman in her thirties or forties with alopecia areata. Some clones in this sample may be carry-over from other donors' samples. J is TRBJ1-1 and V is TRBV27; TRBD1 might be the D (6 bases). The CDR3 is CASSVLQGRTEAFF. CDR3 in DNA: TGTGCCAGCAGCGTACTCCAGGGGCGGACTGAAGCTTTCTTT.